What follows is one T cell receptor (beta chain) and its context. This sample stems from a study of CD8 T cells in Susac syndrome. Sequencing of TCR beta drew on CD8+ and CD4+ T cells from blood. Those who served as multiple sclerosis controls were treatment-naive patients with stable or active relapsing-remitting disease. TEMRA cells underwent FACS enrichment and CD8+ and CD4+ T cells underwent negative isolation. The germline V gene has CDR1 SGHRS and CDR2 YFSETQ. This CDR3 comprises 13 residues. Trimming removed 4 bases from V and 7 bases from J, with 14 bases in between. The RNA, about 0.5 to 1 ug, was put through reverse transcription using random hexamers. Amplification of TCR beta CDR3 used immunoSEQ multiplex PCR across 54 Vbeta and 13 Jbeta. TCRdb redid the calling of the immunoSEQ multiplex PCR reads with MiXCR, one entry per CDR3 protein. The sample has approximately 230,000 distinct CDR3 sequences; around 95% are singletons.

The V and J genes are TRBV5-1 and TRBJ2-5; D call uncertain. Sequencing was performed on CD4+ T cells from PBMCs. This receptor was obtained from a human donor with multiple sclerosis. The CDR3 region is CASSPEGFGTQYF. Written as DNA, the CDR3 is TGCGCCAGCAGCCCCGAAGGGTTTGGGACCCAGTACTTC.